One and the same sample provided the 27 T cell receptor beta chains below, sequenced in a study of T cells in Graves' hyperthyroidism and ophthalmopathy. Amplification targeted TCR beta CDR3 regions from RNA transcripts. The study used the HTBI primer set for a first-round RT-PCR of the TCR CDR3. TCRdb processed the multiplex PCR reads anew with MiXCR; each CDR3 protein has one entry. This table holds approximately 530,000 distinct CDR3 sequences, 16% found once. What was sequenced was blood. Source of these receptors: a young woman with Graves' hyperthyroidism.

The chain combines TRBV5-8 with TRBJ2-3, with a possible D match to TRBD2 (6 bases). Germline values: CDR1 SGHTS, CDR2 YDEGEE. V lost 0 bases and J lost 2, with 10 bases in between. The CDR3 is 15 amino acids. DNA for the CDR3: TGTGCCAGCAGCTTGGATACGGGGGACACAGATACGCAGTATTTT. Translating it yields CASSLDTGDTDTQYF.

This chain joins TRBV4-3 and TRBJ2-3; D is possibly TRBD1 (8 bases). The CDR3 is 17 amino acids. Germline CDR1 is LGHNA and CDR2 is YSLEER. Trimming stripped 2 bases from V and 1 base from J, with 16 bases between. In DNA, the CDR3 is TGCGCCAGCAGCCAACGGACAGGGAGGGGGGGCACAGATACGCAGTATTTT. Translating gives CASSQRTGRGGTDTQYF.

This clonotype has only a few counts. The chain employs TRBV7-6 and TRBJ2-7, with D perhaps TRBD1 (6 bases). The V and J ends lost 5 bases and 6 bases respectively, with 17 bases between them. The CDR3 runs 14 residues. The V gene's germline CDR1 is SGHVS and CDR2 FNYEAQ. The CDR3 nucleotides read TGTGCCAGCAGCCACATCACACAGGGAGCCGAGCAGTACTTC. This sequence encodes CASSHITQGAEQYF.

This clonotype was counted many times. The gene calls are TRBV10-3 and TRBJ2-7; D perhaps matches TRBD2 (6 bases). This CDR3 is built from 14 residues. Germline values: CDR1 ENHRY, CDR2 SYGVKD. V was pared by 7 bases and J by 2 bases, with 15 bases between. For the CDR3, the DNA is TGTGCCATCAAGACGACTAGGGCGACCTACGAGCAGTACTTC. Translation: CAIKTTRATYEQYF.

This clonotype was observed many times. The chain joins TRBV12-3 or TRBV12-4 to TRBJ2-1; TRBD1 agrees at 7 bases. V lost 5 bases and J lost 5; bases outside the gene matches: 15. This CDR3 has 17 amino acids. The CDR3 region has the DNA TGTGCCAGCAGTCCCCACCTCGAGAAGAGGGGGCACAATGAGCAGTTCTTC. Amino acid sequence: CASSPHLEKRGHNEQFF.

In its sample, this clonotype was seen many times. V and J are TRBV11-2 and TRBJ2-7; the D gene could be TRBD1 or TRBD2 (6 bases each). V was cut by 0 bases and J by 3 bases, with 15 bases left in between. This CDR3 spans 16 amino acids. Germline V gene lookup returns CDR1 SGHAT and CDR2 FQNNGV. In DNA, the CDR3 is TGTGCCAGCAGCTTAGAGTTACGGGGGCTCGGCTACGAGCAGTACTTC. Translated, it gives CASSLELRGLGYEQYF.

The chain is built from TRBV2 and TRBJ2-4; 8 bases map to TRBD1. The CDR3 is 16 amino acids. The trim removed 2 bases at V and 7 bases at J, leaving 10 bases unmatched. Germline V gene data show CDR1 as SNHLY and CDR2 as FYNNEI. This CDR3 reads CASSESIGQGWNIQYF. The CDR3 coding sequence is TGTGCCAGCAGTGAAAGTATAGGACAGGGCTGGAACATTCAGTACTTC.

The chain has TRBV20-1 and TRBJ2-5; 13 bases agree with TRBD2. The V gene end was trimmed by 5 bases and the J gene end by 4 bases; junction bases not matched to a gene: 7. Germline CDR1 is DFQATT and CDR2 is SNEGSKA (reference sequence). This CDR3 comprises 15 residues. Written as DNA, the CDR3 is TGCAGTGCTTTGACTAGCGGGGGGCGGAGAGAGACCCAGTACTTC. This encodes CSALTSGGRRETQYF.

This clonotype was detected ten times or more. The chain recombines TRBV9 with TRBJ1-1; D not resolved. Germline loops: CDR1 SGDLS, CDR2 YYNGEE. V lost 2 bases and J 1 base, leaving 9 bases between the germline ends. This CDR3 comprises 14 residues. The CDR3 DNA reads as TGTGCCAGCAGCGTTGATGTTCAGAACACTGAAGCTTTCTTT. Protein sequence: CASSVDVQNTEAFF. Complete variable domain (other parts from reference TRBV9 and TRBJ1-1): DSGVTQTPKHLITATGQRVTLRCSPRSGDLSVYWYQQSLDQGLQFLIQYYNGEERAKGNILERFSAQQFPDLHSELNLSSLELGDSALYFCASSVDVQNTEAFFGQGTRLTVV.

This clonotype was counted at least ten times. This chain connects TRBV12-3 or TRBV12-4 to TRBJ2-1; TRBD2 matches 16 bases. This CDR3 has 19 residues. After removal of 5 bases from V and 5 bases from J, the junction contained 12 bases not matched to a gene. CDR3 loop: CASSGPGTSGGARHNEQFF. In DNA, the CDR3 is TGTGCCAGCAGTGGCCCCGGGACTAGCGGGGGGGCCAGACACAATGAGCAGTTCTTC.

This clonotype has more than one count but fewer than ten. The V and J genes are TRBV5-1 and TRBJ2-7; TRBD2 might be the D (6 bases). V was clipped by 5 bases and J by 3 bases, with 15 bases between them. The CDR3 spans 14 residues. Germline V lookup: CDR1 SGHRS, CDR2 YFSETQ. In DNA, the CDR3 is TGCGCCAGCAGGGGACTCCTGAAACACTACGAGCAGTACTTC. This translates into CASRGLLKHYEQYF.

The rearrangement uses TRBV29-1 and TRBJ2-3; D uncertain. V was cut by 2 bases and J by 0 bases, with 6 bases left in between. The CDR3 has 13 amino acids. The V gene's germline CDR1 is SQVTM and CDR2 ANQGSEA. Here the CDR3 reads CSVEIDSTDTQYF. CDR3 sequence (DNA): TGCAGCGTTGAAATAGATAGCACAGATACGCAGTATTTT.

This clonotype appeared many times. This chain joins TRBV5-1 and TRBJ2-7, with D unresolved. The CDR3 covers 12 residues. V was trimmed by 1 base and J by 6 bases, leaving 8 bases between them. Germline CDR1 and CDR2: SGHRS and YFSETQ. The CDR3 DNA is TGCGCCAGCAGCTTGCGCGGAAGCGAGCAGTACTTC. Translating it yields CASSLRGSEQYF.

This clonotype appeared many times. The CDR3 here is CASRRGRDYEQYF. The CDR3 region has the DNA TGTGCCAGCAGAAGGGGACGGGACTACGAGCAGTACTTC. This rearrangement joins TRBV28 to TRBJ2-7; possibly TRBD1 or TRBD2 for D (5 bases each). The V gene's germline CDR1 is MDHEN and CDR2 SYDVKM. There are 13 residues in the CDR3. The V end was cut by 6 bases, the J end by 3 bases, with 12 bases between.

This clonotype was seen a handful of times. The rearrangement uses TRBV9 and TRBJ1-5, with TRBD1 matching 12 bases. Trimming took 5 bases from V and 0 from J; bases not matched to a gene: 6. The germline V gene has CDR1 SGDLS and CDR2 YYNGEE. The CDR3 has 17 residues. The CDR3 DNA reads TGTGCCAGCAGTCCCGGGACAGGGGGCAATAGCAATCAGCCCCAGCATTTT. Its protein product is CASSPGTGGNSNQPQHF. Filled out from reference TRBV9 and TRBJ1-5, the complete variable domain reads DSGVTQTPKHLITATGQRVTLRCSPRSGDLSVYWYQQSLDQGLQFLIQYYNGEERAKGNILERFSAQQFPDLHSELNLSSLELGDSALYFCASSPGTGGNSNQPQHFGDGTRLSIL.

The chain combines TRBV18 with TRBJ2-1; D is uncertain. Germline lookup yields CDR1 KGHSH and CDR2 LQKENI. This CDR3 is built from 12 residues. The ends were cut back, 3 bases at V and 15 bases at J, with 15 bases in the middle. The CDR3 is CASSPSDKDPFF. CDR3 bases: TGTGCCAGCTCACCTTCTGACAAGGATCCGTTCTTC.

This clonotype has at least ten counts. The chain is built from TRBV7-9 and TRBJ2-1; TRBD1 or TRBD2 may be the D gene (5 bases each). The V end was cut by 6 bases, the J end by 2 bases, with 14 bases between. In germline, CDR1 is SEHNR, CDR2 FQNEAQ (reference sequence). There are 15 residues in the CDR3. Here the CDR3 reads CASSSFRGTYNEQFF. Here the CDR3 DNA reads TGTGCCAGCAGTTCATTCCGGGGCACCTACAATGAGCAGTTCTTC.

This sequence joins TRBV5-1 and TRBJ2-5; tentative D call: TRBD2 (5 bases). This CDR3 contains 15 residues. Deletions cut 1 base from V and 7 bases from J, with 17 bases between. Germline assignment: CDR1 SGHRS and CDR2 YFSETQ. CDR3 in amino acids: CASSLHLSHRGTQYF. The CDR3 DNA is TGCGCCAGCAGCTTGCATCTCAGCCACCGGGGGACCCAGTACTTC.

This clonotype was picked up many times. This chain connects TRBV28 to TRBJ1-5; TRBD1 is a possible D gene (5 bases). The CDR3 extends over 12 amino acids. The germline V gene encodes CDR1 MDHEN and CDR2 SYDVKM. The V gene lost 6 bases and the J gene lost 10 bases, with 13 bases spanning the gap. The CDR3 bases are TGTGCCAGCAGGCGAGGCAGGGACCCCCAGCATTTT. Residues: CASRRGRDPQHF.

This clonotype has at least ten counts. V gene TRBV5-1 combines with J gene TRBJ1-2; TRBD1 agrees at 7 bases. The CDR3 length is 14 residues. CDR1 and CDR2 from the germline V gene are SGHRS and YFSETQ. The ends lost 3 bases at V and 3 bases at J; junction bases unmatched: 5. As DNA, the CDR3 is TGCGCCAGCAGCTCGACCGGGACAGACTATGGCTACACCTTC. It yields the protein CASSSTGTDYGYTF. Based on the CDR3 plus reference TRBV5-1 and TRBJ1-2, the full variable domain is KAGVTQTPRYLIKTRGQQVTLSCSPISGHRSVSWYQQTPGQGLQFLFEYFSETQRNKGNFPGRFSGRQFSNSRSEMNVSTLELGDSALYLCASSSTGTDYGYTFGSGTRLTVV.

This chain uses TRBV14 with TRBJ2-7, with no clear D. Germline V gene sequence: CDR1 SGHDN, CDR2 FVKESK. This CDR3 has 13 residues. V was pared by 3 bases and J by 5 bases, with 11 bases between. CDR3 amino acids: CASSHTGVHEQYF. The CDR3 DNA reads as TGTGCCAGCAGCCATACCGGAGTACACGAGCAGTACTTC.

This clonotype was picked up many times. The V gene is TRBV12-3 or TRBV12-4, the J gene TRBJ1-5, with TRBD1 as a possible D gene (5 bases). The CDR3 is made up of 16 amino acids. With 6 bases removed from V and 1 base from J, the gap between germline ends came to 16 bases. The CDR3 region has the DNA TGTGCCAGCAGGACCGCCTCAGAGGGGAGCAATCAGCCCCAGCATTTT. It is translated as CASRTASEGSNQPQHF.

The chain employs TRBV6-4 and TRBJ1-1; 11 nucleotides align to TRBD1. The CDR3 has 14 amino acids. Trimming at V came to 7 bases and at J to 5 bases, leaving 6 bases not matched to a gene. Germline V gene data show CDR1 as MRHNA and CDR2 as SNTAGT. CDR3 sequence: CASIGQGADTEAFF. The CDR3 DNA sequence: TGTGCCAGCATTGGACAGGGGGCGGATACTGAAGCTTTCTTT.

This clonotype was counted ten times or more. J is TRBJ2-7 and V is TRBV29-1; 8 bases map to TRBD2. V shed 5 bases and J 3 bases; nucleotides not matched to a gene: 3. This CDR3 has 12 amino acids. CDR1 is SQVTM, CDR2 ANQGSEA, per germline. CDR3 region: CSVKLADYEQYF. As DNA, the CDR3 is TGCAGCGTTAAACTAGCGGACTACGAGCAGTACTTC.

In this sample, this clonotype turned up many times. The junction and the germline gene differ at one end; a read error may be behind it. The chain couples TRBV20-1 to TRBJ2-7, with D perhaps matching TRBD1 (5 bases). The CDR3 covers 12 residues. Germline CDR1 is DFQATT and CDR2 is SNEGSKA (reference sequence). The CDR3 sequence: CSASRVSNEQYF. The CDR3 coding sequence is TGCAGTGCTAGCAGGGTCTCCAACGAGCAGTACTTC.

This clonotype has a count of ten or more. V usage is TRBV7-9 and J usage is TRBJ1-1, with TRBD1 identical over 7 bases. V lost 1 base and J lost 5; bases outside the gene matches: 10. The CDR3 has 16 amino acids. Germline V CDR1 and CDR2: SEHNR, FQNEAQ (reference sequence). DNA for the CDR3: TGTGCCAGCAGCTTAGGGTCTTCAGGGGGTTGGACTGAAGCTTTCTTT. This codes for CASSLGSSGGWTEAFF.

This clonotype was found many times. The rearrangement uses TRBV20-1 and TRBJ2-3; D unresolved. Germline lookup yields CDR1 DFQATT and CDR2 SNEGSKA (reference sequence). The V gene lost 4 bases and the J gene lost 4 bases, with 9 bases spanning the gap. This CDR3 is 12 amino acids long. This CDR3 is CSAKKMADTQYF. CDR3 bases: TGCAGTGCTAAAAAGATGGCAGATACGCAGTATTTT.